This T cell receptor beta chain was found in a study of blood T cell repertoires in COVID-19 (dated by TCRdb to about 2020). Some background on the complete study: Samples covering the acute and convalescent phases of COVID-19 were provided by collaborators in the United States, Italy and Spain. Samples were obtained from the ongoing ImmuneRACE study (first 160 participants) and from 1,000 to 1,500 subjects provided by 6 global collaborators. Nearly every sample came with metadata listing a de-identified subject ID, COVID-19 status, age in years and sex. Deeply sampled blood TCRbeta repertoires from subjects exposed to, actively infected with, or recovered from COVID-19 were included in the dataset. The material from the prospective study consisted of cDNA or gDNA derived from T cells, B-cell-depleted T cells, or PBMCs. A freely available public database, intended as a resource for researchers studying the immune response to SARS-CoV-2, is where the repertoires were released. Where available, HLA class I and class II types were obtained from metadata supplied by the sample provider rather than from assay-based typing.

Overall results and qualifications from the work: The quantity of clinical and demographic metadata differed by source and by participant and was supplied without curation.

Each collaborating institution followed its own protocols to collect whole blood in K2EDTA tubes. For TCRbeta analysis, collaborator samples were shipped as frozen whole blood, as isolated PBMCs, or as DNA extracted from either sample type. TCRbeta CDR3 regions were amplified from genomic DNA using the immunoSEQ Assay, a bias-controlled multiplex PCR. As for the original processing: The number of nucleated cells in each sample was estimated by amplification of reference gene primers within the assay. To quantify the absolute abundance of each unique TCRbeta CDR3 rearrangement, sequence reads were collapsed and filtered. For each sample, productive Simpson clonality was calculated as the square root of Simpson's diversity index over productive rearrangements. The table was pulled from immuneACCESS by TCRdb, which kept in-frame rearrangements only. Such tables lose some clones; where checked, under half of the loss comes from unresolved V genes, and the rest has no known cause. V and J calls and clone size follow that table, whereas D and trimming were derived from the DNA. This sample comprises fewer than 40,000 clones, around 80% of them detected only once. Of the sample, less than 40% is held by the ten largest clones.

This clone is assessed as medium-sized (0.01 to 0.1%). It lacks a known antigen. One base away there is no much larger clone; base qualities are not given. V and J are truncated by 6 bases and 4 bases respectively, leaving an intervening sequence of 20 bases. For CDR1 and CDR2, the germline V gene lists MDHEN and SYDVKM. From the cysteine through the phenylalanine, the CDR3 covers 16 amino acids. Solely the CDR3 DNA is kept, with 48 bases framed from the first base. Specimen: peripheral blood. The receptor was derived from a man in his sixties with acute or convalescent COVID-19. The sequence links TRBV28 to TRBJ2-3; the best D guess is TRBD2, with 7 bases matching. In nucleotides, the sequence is TGTGCCAGCAGCACTATAGCGGGTAGACAGGCAGATACGCAGTATTTT. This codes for CASSTIAGRQADTQYF.